Below, one T cell receptor (beta chain) is given with its context. Its target is unknown. The germline V gene has CDR1 SGHAT and CDR2 FQNNGV. Trimming shortened V by 4 bases and J by 2 bases, and 11 bases separated the two germline ends. The CDR3 contains 14 residues. Clones were sequenced by immunoSEQ multiplex PCR, and TCRdb holds only the in-frame ones, with some missing. This sample has approximately 90,000 clones, with around nine tenths found just once. These data originate in a study of OX40 agonist ivuxolimab in advanced cancers. About the research overall: The patients received agonistic anti-OX40 (CD134) antibody ivuxolimab. Previous treatment with anti-PD-1, anti-PD-L1 or anti-CTLA-4 therapy was allowed; under 50% had received some. Regarding the study as a whole: Antigen targets of the expanded peripheral T cells went undetermined.

This TCR came from an adult with an advanced solid tumor such as melanoma, head and neck, liver or kidney cancer. The rearrangement uses TRBV11-2 and TRBJ1-2; D is ambiguous. The sequencing here drew on CD4+ or CD8+ T cells sorted from blood, taken in a trial of the OX40 agonist ivuxolimab. The CDR3 loop reads CASSSRSANYGYTF. The CDR3, as DNA: TGTGCCAGCAGCTCCAGGAGTGCGAACTATGGCTACACCTTC.